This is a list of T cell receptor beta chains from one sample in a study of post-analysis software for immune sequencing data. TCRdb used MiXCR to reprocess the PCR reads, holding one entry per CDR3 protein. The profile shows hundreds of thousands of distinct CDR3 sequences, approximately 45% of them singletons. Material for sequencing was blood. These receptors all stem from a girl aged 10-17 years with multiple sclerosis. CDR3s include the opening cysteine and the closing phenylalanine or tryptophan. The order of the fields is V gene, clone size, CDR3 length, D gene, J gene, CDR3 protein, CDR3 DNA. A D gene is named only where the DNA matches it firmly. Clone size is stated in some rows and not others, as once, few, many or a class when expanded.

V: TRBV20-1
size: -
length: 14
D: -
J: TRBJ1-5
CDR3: CSAMDSSSNQPQHF
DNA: TGCAGTGCTATGGACAGTTCCAGCAATCAGCCCCAGCATTTT

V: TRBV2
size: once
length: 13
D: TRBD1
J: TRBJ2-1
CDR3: CATRNRGPDEQFF
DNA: TGTGCCACCCGGAACAGGGGGCCCGATGAGCAGTTCTTC

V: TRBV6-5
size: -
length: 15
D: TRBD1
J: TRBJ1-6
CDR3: CASSYSTGVNSPLHF
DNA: TGTGCCAGCAGTTACTCGACAGGGGTTAATTCACCCCTCCACTTT

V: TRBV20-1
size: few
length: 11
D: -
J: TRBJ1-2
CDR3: CSASYGYGYTF
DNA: TGCAGTGCTAGCTACGGTTATGGCTACACCTTC

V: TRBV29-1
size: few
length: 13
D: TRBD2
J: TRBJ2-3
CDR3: CSAGRGLTDTQYF
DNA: TGCAGCGCCGGGAGGGGGTTGACAGATACGCAGTATTTT

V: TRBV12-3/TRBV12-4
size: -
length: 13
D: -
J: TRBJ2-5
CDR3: CASSLGLKETQYF
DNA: TGTGCCAGCAGTTTGGGCCTGAAGGAGACCCAGTACTTC

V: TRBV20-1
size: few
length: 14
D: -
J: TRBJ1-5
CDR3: CSAMGAGGNQPQHF
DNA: TGCAGTGCTATGGGGGCGGGAGGCAATCAGCCCCAGCATTTT

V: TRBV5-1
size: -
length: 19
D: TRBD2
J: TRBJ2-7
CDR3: CASSPRTSGSVPRGFEQYF
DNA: TGCGCCAGCAGCCCGAGGACTAGCGGGAGTGTGCCCCGCGGTTTCGAGCAGTACTTC

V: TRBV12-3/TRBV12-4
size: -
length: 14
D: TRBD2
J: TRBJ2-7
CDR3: CASRLSGSAYEQYF
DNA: TGTGCAAGCAGGCTTAGCGGGAGCGCCTACGAGCAGTACTTC

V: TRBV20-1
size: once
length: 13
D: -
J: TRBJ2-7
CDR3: CSARGRRSYEQYF
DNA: TGCAGTGCTAGAGGTCGCAGATCCTACGAGCAGTACTTC

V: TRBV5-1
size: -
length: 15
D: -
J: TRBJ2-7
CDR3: CACSLESGQHYEQYF
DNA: TGCGCCTGCAGCTTGGAGTCGGGGCAACATTACGAGCAGTACTTC

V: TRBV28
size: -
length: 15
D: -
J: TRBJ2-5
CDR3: CASSPIIGAEKTQYF
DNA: TGTGCCAGCAGCCCTATCATCGGGGCGGAGAAGACCCAGTACTTC

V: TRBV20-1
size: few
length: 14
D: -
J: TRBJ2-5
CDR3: CSAEGAAGQETQYF
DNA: TGCAGTGCGGAGGGGGCGGCGGGACAAGAGACCCAGTACTTC

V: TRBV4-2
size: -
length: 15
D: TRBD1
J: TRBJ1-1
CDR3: CASSQARTGNTEAFF
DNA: TGTGCCAGCAGCCAAGCTAGGACAGGGAACACTGAAGCTTTCTTT

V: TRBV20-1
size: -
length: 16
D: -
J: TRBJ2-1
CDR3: CSARRTHSGTYNEQFF
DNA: TGCAGTGCTAGACGAACCCACAGCGGCACCTACAATGAGCAGTTCTTC

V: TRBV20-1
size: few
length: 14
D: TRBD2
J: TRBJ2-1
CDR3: CSAAGTSDSNEQFF
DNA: TGCAGTGCTGCCGGGACTAGCGACTCGAATGAGCAGTTCTTC

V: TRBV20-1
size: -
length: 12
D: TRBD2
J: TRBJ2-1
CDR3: CSASSLAGDQFF
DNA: TGCAGTGCTAGCAGTCTAGCGGGAGATCAGTTCTTC

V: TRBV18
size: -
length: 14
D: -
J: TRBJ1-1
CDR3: CASSPRGGYIEAFF
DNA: TGTGCCAGCTCACCGAGGGGGGGTTACATTGAAGCTTTCTTT

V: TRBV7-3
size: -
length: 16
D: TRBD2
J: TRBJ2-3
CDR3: CASSPTTSGYTGTQYF
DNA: TGTGCCAGCAGCCCCACGACTAGCGGGTACACAGGTACGCAGTATTTT

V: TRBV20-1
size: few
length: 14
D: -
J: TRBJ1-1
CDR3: CSAPDRLGSTEAFF
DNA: TGCAGTGCCCCAGACAGGCTGGGTAGTACTGAAGCTTTCTTT

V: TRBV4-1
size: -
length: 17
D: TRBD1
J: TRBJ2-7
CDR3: CASSQHGIGTGSYEQYF
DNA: TGCGCCAGCAGCCAACACGGTATAGGGACAGGTTCTTACGAGCAGTACTTC

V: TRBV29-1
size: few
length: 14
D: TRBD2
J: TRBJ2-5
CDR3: CSVDIAGEGETQYF
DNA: TGCAGCGTTGATATAGCGGGAGAAGGGGAGACCCAGTACTTC

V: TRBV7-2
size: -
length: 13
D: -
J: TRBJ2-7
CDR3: CASSQLGPYEQYF
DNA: TGTGCCAGCAGCCAGCTTGGGCCCTACGAGCAGTACTTC

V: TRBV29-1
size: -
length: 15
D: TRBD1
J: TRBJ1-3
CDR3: CSARRQGALGNTIYF
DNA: TGCAGCGCACGCCGACAGGGGGCTTTGGGAAACACCATATATTTT

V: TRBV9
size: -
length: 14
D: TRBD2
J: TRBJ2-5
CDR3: CASSGGGIQETQYF
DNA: TGCGCCAGCAGCGGCGGGGGGATCCAAGAGACCCAGTACTTC

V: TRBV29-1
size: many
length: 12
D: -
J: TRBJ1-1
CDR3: CSVEWVNTEAFF
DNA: TGCAGCGTTGAATGGGTGAACACTGAAGCTTTCTTT

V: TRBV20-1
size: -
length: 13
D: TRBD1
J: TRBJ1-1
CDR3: CSATTGEVPEAFF
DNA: TGCAGTGCCACGACAGGGGAGGTACCTGAAGCTTTCTTT

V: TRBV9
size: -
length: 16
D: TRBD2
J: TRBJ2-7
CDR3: CASSVAGTSTTYEQYF
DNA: TGTGCCAGCAGCGTAGCCGGGACTAGCACCACCTACGAGCAGTACTTC

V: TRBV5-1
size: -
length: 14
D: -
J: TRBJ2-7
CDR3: CASSPNRVPHEQYF
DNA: TGCGCCAGCAGCCCTAACAGGGTTCCCCACGAGCAGTACTTC

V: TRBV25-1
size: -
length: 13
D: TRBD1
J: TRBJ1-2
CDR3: CASSLQGAQGYTF
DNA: TGTGCCAGCAGTCTACAGGGGGCGCAAGGCTACACCTTC

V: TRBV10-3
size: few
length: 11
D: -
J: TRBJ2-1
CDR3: CAISLGNEQFF
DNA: TGTGCCATCAGTCTCGGGAATGAGCAGTTCTTC